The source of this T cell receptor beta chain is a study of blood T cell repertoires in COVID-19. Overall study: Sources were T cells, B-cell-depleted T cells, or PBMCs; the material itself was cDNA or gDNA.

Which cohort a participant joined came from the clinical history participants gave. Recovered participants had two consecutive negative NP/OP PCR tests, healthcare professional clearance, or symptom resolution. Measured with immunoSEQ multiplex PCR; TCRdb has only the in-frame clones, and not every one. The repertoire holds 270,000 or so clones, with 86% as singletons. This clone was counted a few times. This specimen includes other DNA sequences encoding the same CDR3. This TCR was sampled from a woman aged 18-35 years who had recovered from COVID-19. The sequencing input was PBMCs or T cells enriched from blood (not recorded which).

CDR3 in DNA: TGTGCCAGCAGTTTATCGGGACAGGCTAATGAAAAACTGTTTTTT. Protein product: CASSLSGQANEKLFF. The gene calls are TRBV27 and TRBJ1-4, with 8 bases that match TRBD1. The germline V gene encodes CDR1 MNHEY and CDR2 SMNVEV (reference sequence). This CDR3 contains 15 residues. Trimming took 0 bases from V and 3 from J; bases not matched to a gene: 0.